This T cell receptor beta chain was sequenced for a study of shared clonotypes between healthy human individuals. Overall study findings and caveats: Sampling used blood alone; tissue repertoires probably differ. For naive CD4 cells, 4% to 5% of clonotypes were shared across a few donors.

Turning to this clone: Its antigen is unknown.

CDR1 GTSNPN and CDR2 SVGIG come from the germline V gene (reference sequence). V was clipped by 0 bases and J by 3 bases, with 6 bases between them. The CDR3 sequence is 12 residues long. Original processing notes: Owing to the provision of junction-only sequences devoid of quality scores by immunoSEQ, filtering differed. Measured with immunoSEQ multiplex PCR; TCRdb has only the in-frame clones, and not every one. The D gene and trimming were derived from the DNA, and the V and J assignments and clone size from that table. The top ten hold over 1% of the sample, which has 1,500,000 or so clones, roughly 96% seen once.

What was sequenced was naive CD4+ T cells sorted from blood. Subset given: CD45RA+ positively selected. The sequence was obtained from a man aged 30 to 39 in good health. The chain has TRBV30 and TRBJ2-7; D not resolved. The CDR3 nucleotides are TGTGCCTGGAGTGTAGCCATCTACGAGCAGTACTTC. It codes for CAWSVAIYEQYF.